This note documents a single TCR beta chain sequence. Its target is not known. Deletions cut 0 bases from V and 0 bases from J, with 2 bases between. The CDR3 has 13 residues. Per the germline V gene, CDR1 is LNHDA and CDR2 is SQIVND (reference sequence). The source of the sample is a study of T cell responses to AZD1222 COVID-19 vaccine. Findings and caveats of the study: Across spike, vaccine-associated CD4 TCRs were found, dominant at 160-218 and 743-854.

The method was immunoSEQ multiplex PCR; TCRdb's version includes in-frame clones alone and lacks a portion of them. The data show about 120,000 clones, with 85% to 90% seen just once and over 3% held by the top ten. The origin of this receptor is an adult in good health. The sample consisted of peripheral blood, taken on day 0 of AZD1222 vaccination. The V gene is TRBV19, the J gene TRBJ1-1; D gene unclear. Here the CDR3 reads CASSIEMNTEAFF. The CDR3 region has the DNA TGTGCCAGTAGTATAGAGATGAACACTGAAGCTTTCTTT. Complete variable domain (other parts from reference TRBV19 and TRBJ1-1): DGGITQSPKYLFRKEGQNVTLSCEQNLNHDAMYWYRQDPGQGLRLIYYSQIVNDFQKGDIAEGYSVSREKKESFPLTVTSAQKNPTAFYLCASSIEMNTEAFFGQGTRLTVV.